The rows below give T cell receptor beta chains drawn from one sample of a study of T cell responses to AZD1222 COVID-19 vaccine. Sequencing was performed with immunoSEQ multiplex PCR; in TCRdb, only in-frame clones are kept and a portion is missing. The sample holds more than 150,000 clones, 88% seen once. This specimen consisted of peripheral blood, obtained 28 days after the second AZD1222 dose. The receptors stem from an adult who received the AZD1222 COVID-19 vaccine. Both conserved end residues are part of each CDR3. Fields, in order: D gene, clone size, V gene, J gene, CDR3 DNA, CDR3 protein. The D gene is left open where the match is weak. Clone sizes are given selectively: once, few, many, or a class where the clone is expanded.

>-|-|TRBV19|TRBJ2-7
TGTGCCAGTAGTATAGATGAAGGATACGAGCAGTACTTC
CASSIDEGYEQYF
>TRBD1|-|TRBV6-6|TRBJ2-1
TGTGCCAGCAGTTTCCTGACAGGGTTAGGCTACAATGAGCAGTTCTTC
CASSFLTGLGYNEQFF
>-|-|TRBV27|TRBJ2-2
TGTGCCAGCACCCGCAACACCGGGGAGCTGTTTTTT
CASTRNTGELFF
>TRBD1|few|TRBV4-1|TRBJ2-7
TGCGCCAGCAGTCTGGACAGGGGGCCCTACGAGCAGTACTTC
CASSLDRGPYEQYF
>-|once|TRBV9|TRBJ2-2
TGTGCCAGCAGCGCAGGGGGCGGACTAGCCCTAAGGGAGCTGTTTTTT
CASSAGGGLALRELFF
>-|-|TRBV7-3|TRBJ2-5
TGTGCCAGCAGCTTGGGGGGACAGCCGTTTCAAGAGACCCAGTACTTC
CASSLGGQPFQETQYF
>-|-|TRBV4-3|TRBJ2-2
TGCGCCAGCAGCCAAGAGACGGGGGGCGCAAATGCCGGGGAGCTGTTTTTT
CASSQETGGANAGELFF
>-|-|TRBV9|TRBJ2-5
TGTGCCAGCAGCGTAGACAGCCTGCTAGAGACCCAGTACTTC
CASSVDSLLETQYF
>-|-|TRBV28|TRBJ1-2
TGTGCCAGCAGTTTATGGGCAGGGAACCCCGCATATGGCTACACCTTC
CASSLWAGNPAYGYTF
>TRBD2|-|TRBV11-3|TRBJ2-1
TGTGCCAGCAGCTTCATTGGGGCGGGAGGACGGCAGTTCTTC
CASSFIGAGGRQFF
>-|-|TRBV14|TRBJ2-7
TGTGCCAGCAGCCAAGAGGGAAGGGGGACCGCCTACGAGCAGTACTTC
CASSQEGRGTAYEQYF
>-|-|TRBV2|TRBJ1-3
TGTGCCAGCAGTGTGCTAGGACCCCAGCGAAACACCATATATTTT
CASSVLGPQRNTIYF
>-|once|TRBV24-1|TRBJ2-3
TGTGCCACCAGTGATTGGGGATTTGTGGGAGACACAGATACGCAGTATTTT
CATSDWGFVGDTDTQYF
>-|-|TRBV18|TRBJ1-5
TGTGCCAGCTCACCATACAGCCTTAGCAATCAGCCCCAGCATTTT
CASSPYSLSNQPQHF
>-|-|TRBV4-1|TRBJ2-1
TGCGCCAGCAGCCAAGAGGTACTCACTGAGCAGTTCTTC
CASSQEVLTEQFF
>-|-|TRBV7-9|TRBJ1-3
TGTGCCAGCAGCTTAGGACAGGCCTCTGGAAACACCATATATTTT
CASSLGQASGNTIYF
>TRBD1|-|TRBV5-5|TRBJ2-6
TGTGCCAGCAGCCACTTGCCGGGACAGGGCAAATCTGGGGCCAACGTCCTGACTTTC
CASSHLPGQGKSGANVLTF
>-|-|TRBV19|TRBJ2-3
TGTGCCAGTAGTGAGGGGATTGGGGCCGCAGATACGCAGTATTTT
CASSEGIGAADTQYF
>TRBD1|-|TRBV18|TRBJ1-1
TGTGCCAGCTCAGAGTGGGACAGAGAGACTGAAGCTTTCTTT
CASSEWDRETEAFF
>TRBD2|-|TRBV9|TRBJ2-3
TGTGCCAGCAGCGTTCTAGCGGGAGGGGAAGATACGCAGTATTTT
CASSVLAGGEDTQYF
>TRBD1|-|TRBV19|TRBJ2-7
TGTGCCAGTAGTACCATGACCGGGACAGGGGGCCACGAGCAGTACTTC
CASSTMTGTGGHEQYF
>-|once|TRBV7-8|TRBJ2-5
TGTGCCAGCAGCCGGGGCGGGGAGCCCCTACACTTC
CASSRGGEPLHF
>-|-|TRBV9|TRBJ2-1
TGTGCCAGCAGCGTAGGAGTCGGCAGGGACAATGAGCAGTTCTTC
CASSVGVGRDNEQFF
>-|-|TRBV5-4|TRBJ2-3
TGTGCCAGCAGCTTGGGAGGGATTGATACGCAGTATTTT
CASSLGGIDTQYF
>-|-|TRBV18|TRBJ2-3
TGTGCCAGCTCACCACGGGAGCAGGGATTGGCCACAGATACGCAGTATTTT
CASSPREQGLATDTQYF
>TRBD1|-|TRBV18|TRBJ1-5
TGTGCCAGCTCACCATACAGGGGCGAAAGCAATCAGCCCCAGCATTTT
CASSPYRGESNQPQHF
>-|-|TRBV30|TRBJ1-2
TGTGCCTGGAGCCCGGGAGTACAACCAAACTATGGCTACACCTTC
CAWSPGVQPNYGYTF
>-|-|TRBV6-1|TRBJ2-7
TGTGCCAGCAGGGAAGGACGGAGCTCCTACGAGCAGTACTTC
CASREGRSSYEQYF
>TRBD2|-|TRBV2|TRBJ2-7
TGTGCCAGCCGAACTAGCGGGTCCTACGAGCAGTACTTC
CASRTSGSYEQYF
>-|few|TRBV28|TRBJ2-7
TGTGCCAGCAGGCGGACAGCTACCTACGAGCAGTACTTC
CASRRTATYEQYF
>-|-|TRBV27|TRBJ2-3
TGTGCCAGCAGTTTAAGGGGCACAGATACGCAGTATTTT
CASSLRGTDTQYF
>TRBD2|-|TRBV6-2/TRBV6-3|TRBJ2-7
TGTGCCAGCAGTTCTGATGGCGGGAGGTTCGGGTACGAGCAGTACTTC
CASSSDGGRFGYEQYF
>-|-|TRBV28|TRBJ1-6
TGTGCCAGCAGTTTAGTATCGATCTATAATTCACCCCTCCACTTT
CASSLVSIYNSPLHF
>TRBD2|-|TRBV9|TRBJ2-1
TGTGCCAGCAGCCCTAGCGGGGCGTTGGCGGGTGAGCAGTTCTTC
CASSPSGALAGEQFF
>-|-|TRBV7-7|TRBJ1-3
TGTGCTAGCAGCCCTCGGACCCCCATATATTTT
CASSPRTPIYF
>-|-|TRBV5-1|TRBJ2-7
TGCGCCAGCAGCTTGGTGGATGGAGGTGGGCTGACCTACGAGCAGTACTTC
CASSLVDGGGLTYEQYF
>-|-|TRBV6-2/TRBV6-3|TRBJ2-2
TGTGCCAGCAGTTCCCGGGACTCCTTATGGAGAACCGGGGAGCTGTTTTTT
CASSSRDSLWRTGELFF
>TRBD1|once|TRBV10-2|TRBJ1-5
TGCGCCAGCAGCCCTCGGGCAGGGGGCGGGAGCAATCAGCCCCAGCATTTT
CASSPRAGGGSNQPQHF
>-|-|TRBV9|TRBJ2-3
TGTGCCAGCAGCGTACTTACAACAGATACGCAGTATTTT
CASSVLTTDTQYF
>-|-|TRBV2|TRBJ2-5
TGTGCCAGCAGACGGACATGGGGGCGGCAAGAGACCCAGTACTTC
CASRRTWGRQETQYF
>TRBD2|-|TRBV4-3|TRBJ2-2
TGCGCCAGCAGCCAAGGGACTAGCGAGCTCACCGGGGAGCTGTTTTTT
CASSQGTSELTGELFF
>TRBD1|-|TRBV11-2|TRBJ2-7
TGTGCCAGCAGCCAACAGGGGAACGAGCAGTACTTC
CASSQQGNEQYF
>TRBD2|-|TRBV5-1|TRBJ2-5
TGCGCCAGCAGACCTGGACTAGCGGGAGGAGCAGAGACCCAGTACTTC
CASRPGLAGGAETQYF
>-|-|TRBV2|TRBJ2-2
TGTGCCAGCAGTGAATATCGGAACACCGGGGAGCTGTTTTTT
CASSEYRNTGELFF
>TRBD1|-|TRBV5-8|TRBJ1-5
TGTGCCAGCAGTTATAACAGGGGATCGAATCAGCCCCAGCATTTT
CASSYNRGSNQPQHF